The TCR beta chain described here comes from a study of T cell responses to AZD1222 COVID-19 vaccine. General observations from the study: At baseline, seropositivity was found in only 6 or 7 AZD1222 recipients. White British ancestry dominated among donors, who included more females, and clonal diversity was possibly underestimated.

Of note for this clone: Its antigen is unknown.

Second-dose intervals near 4 or 12 weeks were combined. Data came from immunoSEQ multiplex PCR; TCRdb stores just in-frame clones and leaves some out. This table has some 110,000 clones, 88% appearing once. Germline V gene sequence: CDR1 DFQATT, CDR2 SNEGSKA (reference sequence). Between the trimmed V and J ends, which lost 3 bases and 3 bases, there was a span of 12 bases. The CDR3 is 13 amino acids. This sequence originates from an adult who received the AZD1222 COVID-19 vaccine. Sequences were derived from peripheral blood, sampled 28 days after the second AZD1222 dose. The rearrangement joins TRBV20-1 to TRBJ2-7; possible D gene TRBD2, 6 bases. The CDR3 coding sequence is TGCAGTGCTAGTACGCTAGCGAGCTACGAGCAGTACTTC. Protein sequence: CSASTLASYEQYF.